These 2 T cell receptor beta chains came from one sample sequenced in a study of T cell changes during pregnancy in multiple sclerosis. Assay used: immunoSEQ multiplex PCR; TCRdb lists only in-frame clones, some missing. The sample includes roughly 70,000 clones, over 75% of them seen just once. This specimen consisted of peripheral blood, obtained in the third trimester of pregnancy. The source is a female donor with multiple sclerosis, enrolled in a pregnancy study.

The chain joins TRBV6-4 to TRBJ2-7, with 12 bases that match TRBD1. The germline V gene encodes CDR1 MRHNA and CDR2 SNTAGT. V was clipped by 2 bases and J by 5 bases; unmatched bases: 4. This CDR3 contains 15 residues. As DNA, the CDR3 is TGTGCCAGCAGTGACAAGGGGACAGGGGGCAACGAGCAGTACTTC. It yields the protein CASSDKGTGGNEQYF.

This rearrangement joins TRBV5-8 to TRBJ1-1; TRBD1 might be the D (6 bases). This CDR3 spans 16 amino acids. CDR1 is SGHTS and CDR2 is YDEGEE in the germline V gene. Trimming shortened V by 5 bases and J by 6 bases, and 23 bases separated the two germline ends. The CDR3 region is CASRPQGFLGDAEAFF. The CDR3 DNA reads as TGTGCCAGCAGACCGCAGGGGTTCCTGGGAGATGCTGAAGCTTTCTTT.